Each of the 6 T cell receptor beta chains below was sequenced from the same sample in a study of spatial heterogeneity in lung cancer. Time point meaning: blood at routine non-recurrence follow-up after resection. TCRdb re-called the 5' RACE reads with MiXCR, one entry per CDR3 protein. The sample consists of tens of thousands of distinct CDR3 sequences, 5% to 5.5% of them appearing once. Sequenced material: PBMCs, taken at follow-up. All receptors derive from a female donor with early-stage non-small cell lung cancer.

This clonotype has at least ten counts. The chain uses TRBV28 and TRBJ2-5; no clear D gene. Germline CDR1 reads MDHEN; CDR2 reads SYDVKM. The CDR3 length is 12 residues. The germline V and J ends were trimmed by 7 bases and 7 bases, with 13 bases remaining between them. The CDR3 sequence: CASNGLLGTQYF. The CDR3 DNA sequence: TGTGCCAGCAACGGGCTACTCGGGACCCAGTACTTC.

There are many counts of this clonotype. The chain uses TRBV10-3 and TRBJ1-1; 10 bases line up with TRBD1. The CDR3 extends over 16 amino acids. Looked up from germline, CDR1 is ENHRY and CDR2 is SYGVKD. Trimming at V came to 4 bases and at J to 1 base, leaving 6 bases not matched to a gene. CDR3 in amino acids: CAISGQGATGNTEAFF. The CDR3 region has the DNA TGTGCCATCAGTGGACAGGGGGCTACGGGGAACACTGAAGCTTTCTTT.

The table lists this clonotype with many counts. V gene TRBV4-3 combines with J gene TRBJ1-3, with 8 bases matching TRBD1. This CDR3 spans 13 amino acids. V gave up 1 base and J gave up 16 bases; unmatched junction bases: 9. Germline V gene lookup returns CDR1 LGHNA and CDR2 YSLEER. For the CDR3, the DNA is TGCGCCAGCAGCCAAGGCCCTCAGGGGGCCCAGTATTTT. It yields the protein CASSQGPQGAQYF.

This clonotype showed up many times. This rearrangement joins TRBV7-8 to TRBJ1-1, with D uncertain. The CDR3 sequence is 13 residues long. The germline V and J ends were trimmed by 4 bases and 1 base, with 7 bases remaining between them. In germline, CDR1 is SGHVS, CDR2 FQNEAQ. CDR3 nucleotides: TGTGCCAGCAGCTCCGACACGAACACTGAAGCTTTCTTT. Its protein product is CASSSDTNTEAFF.

As to this clonotype: A much larger clone differs by one base, so this may be a read error. The chain joins TRBV3-1 to TRBJ2-5, with 8 bases matching TRBD1. The CDR3 has 14 residues. CDR1 and CDR2 from the germline V gene are LGHDT and YNNKEL (reference sequence). CDR3 amino acids: CANSQGDRQETQYF. The CDR3 DNA is TGTGCCAACAGCCAAGGGGACAGGCAAGAGACCCAGTACTTC.

This clonotype turned up a few times. This rearrangement joins TRBV6-6 to TRBJ2-7; TRBD2 matches 10 bases. The CDR3 is 16 amino acids. Germline CDR1 is MNHNY and CDR2 is SVGAGI (reference sequence). Germline trimming cut 0 bases from V and 0 bases from J; bases unmatched to any gene: 2. The CDR3, as DNA: TGTGCCAGCAGTTACTCCCCTAGCGGGAGCTCCTACGAGCAGTACTTC. Protein: CASSYSPSGSSYEQYF.